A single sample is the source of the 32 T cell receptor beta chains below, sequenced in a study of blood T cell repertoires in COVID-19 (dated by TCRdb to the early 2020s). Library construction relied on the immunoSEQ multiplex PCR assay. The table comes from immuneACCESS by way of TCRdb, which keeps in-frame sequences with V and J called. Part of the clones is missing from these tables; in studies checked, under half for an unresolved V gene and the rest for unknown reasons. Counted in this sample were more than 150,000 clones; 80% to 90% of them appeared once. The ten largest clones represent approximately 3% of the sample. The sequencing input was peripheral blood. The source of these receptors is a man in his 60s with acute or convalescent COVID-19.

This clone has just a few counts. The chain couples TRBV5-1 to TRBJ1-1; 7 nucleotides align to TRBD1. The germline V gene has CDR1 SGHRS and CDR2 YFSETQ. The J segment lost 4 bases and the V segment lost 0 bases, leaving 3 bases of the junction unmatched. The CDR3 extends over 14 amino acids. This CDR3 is CASSLAQGVTEAFF. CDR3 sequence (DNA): TGCGCCAGCAGCTTGGCCCAGGGGGTCACTGAAGCTTTCTTT.

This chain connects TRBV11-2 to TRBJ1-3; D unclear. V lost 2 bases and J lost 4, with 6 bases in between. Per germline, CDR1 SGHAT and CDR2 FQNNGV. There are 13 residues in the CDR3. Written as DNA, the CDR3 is TGTGCCAGCAGCTTACCTGTGGGAAACACCATATATTTT. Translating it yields CASSLPVGNTIYF.

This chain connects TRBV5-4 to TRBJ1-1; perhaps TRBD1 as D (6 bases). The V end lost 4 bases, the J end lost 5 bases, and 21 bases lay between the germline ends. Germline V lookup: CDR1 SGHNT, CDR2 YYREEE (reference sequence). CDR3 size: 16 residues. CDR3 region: CASSPEGGRGSTEAFF. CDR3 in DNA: TGTGCCAGCAGCCCCGAGGGGGGGCGCGGGAGTACTGAAGCTTTCTTT. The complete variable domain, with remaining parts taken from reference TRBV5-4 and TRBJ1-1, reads ETGVTQSPTHLIKTRGQQVTLRCSSQSGHNTVSWYQQALGQGPQFIFQYYREEENGRGNFPPRFSGLQFPNYSSELNVNALELDDSALYLCASSPEGGRGSTEAFFGQGTRLTVV.

The CDR3 region has the DNA TGTGCCAGCAGCTTATCGAGACAGGGATTGGGAGGCTACACCTTC. Translation: CASSLSRQGLGGYTF. The V gene is TRBV7-2, the J gene TRBJ1-2; TRBD1 matches 7 bases. Germline CDR1 reads SGHTA; CDR2 reads FQGNSA. V lost 2 bases to trimming and J lost 8 bases; unmatched junction nucleotides: 11. The CDR3 extends over 15 amino acids.

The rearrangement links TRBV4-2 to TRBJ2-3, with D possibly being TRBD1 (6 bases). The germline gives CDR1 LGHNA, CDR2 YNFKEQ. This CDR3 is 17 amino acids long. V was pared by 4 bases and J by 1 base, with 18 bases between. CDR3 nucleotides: TGTGCCAGCAGCCCCCGAATCCAGGGGATTCGCACAGATACGCAGTATTTT. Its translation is CASSPRIQGIRTDTQYF.

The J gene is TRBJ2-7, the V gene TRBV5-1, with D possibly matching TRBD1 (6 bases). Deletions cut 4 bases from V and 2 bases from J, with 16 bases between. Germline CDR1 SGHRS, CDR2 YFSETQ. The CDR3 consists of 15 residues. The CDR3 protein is CASSPDRPFTYEQYF. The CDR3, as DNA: TGCGCCAGCAGCCCTGACAGGCCTTTTACCTACGAGCAGTACTTC.

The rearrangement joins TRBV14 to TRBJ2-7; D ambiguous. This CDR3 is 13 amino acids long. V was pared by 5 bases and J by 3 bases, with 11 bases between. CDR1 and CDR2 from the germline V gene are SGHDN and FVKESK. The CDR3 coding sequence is TGTGCCAGCAGCAGAAACTCTAACTACGAGCAGTACTTC. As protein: CASSRNSNYEQYF. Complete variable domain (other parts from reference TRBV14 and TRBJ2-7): EAGVTQFPSHSVIEKGQTVTLRCDPISGHDNLYWYRRVMGKEIKFLLHFVKESKQDESGMPNNRFLAERTGGTYSTLKVQPAELEDSGVYFCASSRNSNYEQYFGPGTRLTVT.

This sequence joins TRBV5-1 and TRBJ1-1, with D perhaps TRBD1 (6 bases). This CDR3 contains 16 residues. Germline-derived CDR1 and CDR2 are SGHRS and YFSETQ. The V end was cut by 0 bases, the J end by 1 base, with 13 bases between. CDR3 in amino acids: CASSLVTGRGNTEAFF. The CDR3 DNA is TGCGCCAGCAGCTTGGTAACAGGGAGGGGGAACACTGAAGCTTTCTTT.

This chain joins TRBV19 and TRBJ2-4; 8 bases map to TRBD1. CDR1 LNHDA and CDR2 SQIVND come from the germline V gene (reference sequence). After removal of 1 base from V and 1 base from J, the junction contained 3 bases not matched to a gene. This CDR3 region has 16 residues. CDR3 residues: CASSIGTGKAKNIQYF. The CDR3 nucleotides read TGTGCCAGTAGTATAGGGACAGGGAAGGCCAAAAACATTCAGTACTTC.

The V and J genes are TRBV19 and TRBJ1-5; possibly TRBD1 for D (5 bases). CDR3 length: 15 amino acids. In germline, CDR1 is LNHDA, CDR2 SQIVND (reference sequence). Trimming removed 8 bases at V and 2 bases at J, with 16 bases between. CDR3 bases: TGTGCCAGTTCCTTCGGAAGGGGCGGCAATCAGCCCCAGCATTTT. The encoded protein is CASSFGRGGNQPQHF.

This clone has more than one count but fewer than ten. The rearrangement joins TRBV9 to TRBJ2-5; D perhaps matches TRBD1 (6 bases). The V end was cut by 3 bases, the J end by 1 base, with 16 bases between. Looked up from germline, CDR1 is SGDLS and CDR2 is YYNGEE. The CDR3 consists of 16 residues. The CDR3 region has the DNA TGTGCCAGCAGCGAACCAGGGGCCTCCCTCCAAGAGACCCAGTACTTC. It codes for CASSEPGASLQETQYF. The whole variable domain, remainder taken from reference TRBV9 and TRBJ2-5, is DSGVTQTPKHLITATGQRVTLRCSPRSGDLSVYWYQQSLDQGLQFLIQYYNGEERAKGNILERFSAQQFPDLHSELNLSSLELGDSALYFCASSEPGASLQETQYFGPGTRLLVL.

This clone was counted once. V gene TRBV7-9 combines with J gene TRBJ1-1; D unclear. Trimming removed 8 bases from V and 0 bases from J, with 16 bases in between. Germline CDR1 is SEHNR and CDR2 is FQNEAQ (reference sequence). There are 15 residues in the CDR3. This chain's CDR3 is CASAESSPVNTEAFF. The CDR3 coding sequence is TGTGCCAGCGCTGAATCCTCGCCGGTGAACACTGAAGCTTTCTTT.

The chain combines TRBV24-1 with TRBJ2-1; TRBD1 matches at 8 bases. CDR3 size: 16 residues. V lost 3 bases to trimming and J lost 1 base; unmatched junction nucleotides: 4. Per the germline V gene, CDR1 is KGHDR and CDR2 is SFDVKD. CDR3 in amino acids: CATSDPGTGSYNEQFF. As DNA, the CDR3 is TGTGCCACCAGTGATCCCGGGACAGGATCCTACAATGAGCAGTTCTTC.

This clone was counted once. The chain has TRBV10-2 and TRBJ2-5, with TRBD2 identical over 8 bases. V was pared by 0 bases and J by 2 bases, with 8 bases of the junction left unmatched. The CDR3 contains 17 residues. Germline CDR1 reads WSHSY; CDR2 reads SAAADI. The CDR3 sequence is CASSESLAGGGQETQYF. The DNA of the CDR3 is TGCGCCAGCAGTGAGTCGCTGGCGGGGGGAGGGCAAGAGACCCAGTACTTC.

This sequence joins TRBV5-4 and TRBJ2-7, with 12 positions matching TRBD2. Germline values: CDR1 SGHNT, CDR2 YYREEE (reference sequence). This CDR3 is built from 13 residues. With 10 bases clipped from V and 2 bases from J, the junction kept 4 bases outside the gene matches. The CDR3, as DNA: TGTGCCTGCGCTAGCGGGGGGGCCTACGAGCAGTACTTC. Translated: CACASGGAYEQYF.

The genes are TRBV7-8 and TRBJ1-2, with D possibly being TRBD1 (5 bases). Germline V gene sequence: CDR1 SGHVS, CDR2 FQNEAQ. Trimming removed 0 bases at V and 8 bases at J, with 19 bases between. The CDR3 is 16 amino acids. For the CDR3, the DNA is TGTGCCAGCAGCTTAGCTCGGGGGGGGACCGGTACGGGCTACACCTTC. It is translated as CASSLARGGTGTGYTF.

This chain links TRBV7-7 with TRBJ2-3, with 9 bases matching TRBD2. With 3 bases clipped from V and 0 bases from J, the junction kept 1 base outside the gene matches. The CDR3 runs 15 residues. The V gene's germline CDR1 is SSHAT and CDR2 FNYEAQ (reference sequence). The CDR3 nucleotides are TGTGCCAGCAGCTTTAGCGGGGGAAGCACAGATACGCAGTATTTT. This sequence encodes CASSFSGGSTDTQYF.

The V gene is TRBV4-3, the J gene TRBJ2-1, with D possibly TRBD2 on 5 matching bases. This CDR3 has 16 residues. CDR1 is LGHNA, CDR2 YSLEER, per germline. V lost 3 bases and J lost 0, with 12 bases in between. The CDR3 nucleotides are TGCGCCAGCAGCCAGCAATCGGGGAGCTCCTACAATGAGCAGTTCTTC. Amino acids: CASSQQSGSSYNEQFF.

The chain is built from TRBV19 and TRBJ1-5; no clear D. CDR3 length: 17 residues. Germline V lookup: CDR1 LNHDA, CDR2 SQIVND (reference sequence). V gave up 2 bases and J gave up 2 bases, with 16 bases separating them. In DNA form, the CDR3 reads TGTGCCAGTAGTATAATTGGTGCGGGTGATGGCAATCAGCCCCAGCATTTT. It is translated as CASSIIGAGDGNQPQHF.

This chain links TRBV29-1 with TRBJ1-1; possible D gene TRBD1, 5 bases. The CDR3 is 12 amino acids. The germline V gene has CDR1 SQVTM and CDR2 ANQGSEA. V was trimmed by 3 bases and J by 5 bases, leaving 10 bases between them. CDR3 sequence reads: CSVEGPGTEAFF. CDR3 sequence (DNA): TGCAGCGTTGAGGGGCCCGGAACTGAAGCTTTCTTT.

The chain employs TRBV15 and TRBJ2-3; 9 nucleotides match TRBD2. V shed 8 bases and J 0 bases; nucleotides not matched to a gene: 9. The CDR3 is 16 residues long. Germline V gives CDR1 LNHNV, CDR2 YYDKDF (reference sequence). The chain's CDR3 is CATGELAGLSTDTQYF. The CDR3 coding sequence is TGTGCCACCGGGGAACTAGCGGGCCTTAGCACAGATACGCAGTATTTT.

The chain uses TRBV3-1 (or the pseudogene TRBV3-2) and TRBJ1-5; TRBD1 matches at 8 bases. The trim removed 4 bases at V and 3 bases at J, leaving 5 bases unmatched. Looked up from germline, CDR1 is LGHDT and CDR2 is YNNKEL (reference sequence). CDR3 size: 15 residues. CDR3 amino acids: CASSRGQGINQPQHF. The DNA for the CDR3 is TGTGCCAGCAGCCGAGGACAGGGAATCAATCAGCCCCAGCATTTT.

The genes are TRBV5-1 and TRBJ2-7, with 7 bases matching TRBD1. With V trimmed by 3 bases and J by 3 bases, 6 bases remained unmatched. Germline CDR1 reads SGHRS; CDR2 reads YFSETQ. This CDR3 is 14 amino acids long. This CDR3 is CASSYGTAYYEQYF. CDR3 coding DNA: TGCGCCAGCAGCTACGGGACAGCTTACTACGAGCAGTACTTC.

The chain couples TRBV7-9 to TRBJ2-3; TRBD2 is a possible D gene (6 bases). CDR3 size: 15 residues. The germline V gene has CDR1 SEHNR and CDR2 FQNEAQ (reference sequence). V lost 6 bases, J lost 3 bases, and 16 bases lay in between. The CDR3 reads CASRLEGLVTDTQYF. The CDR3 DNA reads TGTGCCAGCAGACTCGAGGGACTGGTGACAGATACGCAGTATTTT.

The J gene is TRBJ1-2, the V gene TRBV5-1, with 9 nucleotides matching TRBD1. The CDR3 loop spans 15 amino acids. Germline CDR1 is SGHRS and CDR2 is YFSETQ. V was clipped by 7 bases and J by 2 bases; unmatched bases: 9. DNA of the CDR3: TGCGCCAGCCGACAGGGGGGAGAAAGAAACTATGGCTACACCTTC. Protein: CASRQGGERNYGYTF.

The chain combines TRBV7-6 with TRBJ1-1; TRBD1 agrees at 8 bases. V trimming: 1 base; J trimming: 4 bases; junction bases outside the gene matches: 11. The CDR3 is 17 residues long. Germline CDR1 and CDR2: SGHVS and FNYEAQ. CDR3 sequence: CASSLVTGGARSTEAFF. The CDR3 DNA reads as TGTGCCAGCAGCTTAGTAACAGGGGGGGCTCGCTCCACTGAAGCTTTCTTT.

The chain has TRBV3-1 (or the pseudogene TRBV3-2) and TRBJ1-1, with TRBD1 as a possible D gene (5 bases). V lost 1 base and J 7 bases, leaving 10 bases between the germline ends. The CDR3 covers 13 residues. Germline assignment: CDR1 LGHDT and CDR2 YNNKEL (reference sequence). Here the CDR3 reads CASSQGGGGEAFF. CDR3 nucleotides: TGTGCCAGCAGCCAAGGGGGGGGAGGTGAAGCTTTCTTT.

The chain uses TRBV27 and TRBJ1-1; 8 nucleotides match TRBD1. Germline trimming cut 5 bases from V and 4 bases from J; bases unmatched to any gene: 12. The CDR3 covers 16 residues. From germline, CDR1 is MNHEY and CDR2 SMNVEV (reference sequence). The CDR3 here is CASSLETGDRGTEAFF. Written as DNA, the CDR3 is TGTGCCAGCAGTCTTGAGACAGGGGACAGAGGCACTGAAGCTTTCTTT.

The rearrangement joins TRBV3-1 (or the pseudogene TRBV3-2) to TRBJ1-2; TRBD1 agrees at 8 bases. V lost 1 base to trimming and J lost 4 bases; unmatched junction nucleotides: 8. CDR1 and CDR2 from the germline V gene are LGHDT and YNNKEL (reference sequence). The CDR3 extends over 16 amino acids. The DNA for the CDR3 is TGTGCCAGCAGCCAAGTGGCGGCAGGGGGCTCCTATGGCTACACCTTC. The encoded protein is CASSQVAAGGSYGYTF.

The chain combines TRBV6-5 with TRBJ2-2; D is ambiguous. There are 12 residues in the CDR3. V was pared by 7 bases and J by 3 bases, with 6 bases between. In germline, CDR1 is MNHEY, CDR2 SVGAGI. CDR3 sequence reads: CASKPDTGELFF. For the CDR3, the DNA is TGTGCCAGCAAACCAGACACCGGGGAGCTGTTTTTT.

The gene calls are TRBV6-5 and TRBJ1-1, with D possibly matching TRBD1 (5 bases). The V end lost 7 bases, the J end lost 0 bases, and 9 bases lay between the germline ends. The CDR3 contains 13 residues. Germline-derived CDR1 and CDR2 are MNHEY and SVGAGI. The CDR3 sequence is CASKGPLNTEAFF. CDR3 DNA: TGTGCCAGCAAGGGGCCATTGAACACTGAAGCTTTCTTT.

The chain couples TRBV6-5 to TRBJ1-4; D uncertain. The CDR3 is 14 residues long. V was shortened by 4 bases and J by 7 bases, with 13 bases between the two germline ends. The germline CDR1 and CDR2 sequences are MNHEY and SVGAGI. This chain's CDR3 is CASSSLTGSEKLFF. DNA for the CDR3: TGTGCCAGCAGTTCCTTGACGGGTAGTGAAAAACTGTTTTTT.